A selection of T cell receptor beta chains follows, all from one sample in a study of blood T cell repertoires in COVID-19. Libraries were prepared by immunoSEQ multiplex PCR; TCRdb keeps only in-frame clonotypes and omits some of them. Among about 100,000 clones listed, roughly 85% were seen once. The sequenced sample was peripheral blood. The receptor source for this set is a man between 60 and 70 years old with acute or convalescent COVID-19. The CDR3 runs from the conserved cysteine through the conserved F or W. D genes are given only for firm matches. Clone size, where shown, is once, few, many, or a class for clones that have expanded.

d_gene,abundance,v_gene,j_gene,CDR3nt,CDR3aa
TRBD2,-,TRBV6-2/TRBV6-3,TRBJ2-1,TGTGCCAGCAGCGAGGGACTAGCGGGGGGGCCGCAGTTCTTC,CASSEGLAGGPQFF
-,-,TRBV5-1,TRBJ2-3,TGCGCCAGCAGCTTGCCGGGAGAGGGGTTTGTTACGCAGTATTTT,CASSLPGEGFVTQYF
TRBD1,-,TRBV5-1,TRBJ1-1,TGCGCCAGCAGCTGGGGACAGGGCACTGAAGCTTTCTTT,CASSWGQGTEAFF
TRBD1,-,TRBV29-1,TRBJ1-6,TGCAGCGTTGGGACAGGGGAGTTTAATTCACCCCTCCACTTT,CSVGTGEFNSPLHF
-,-,TRBV19,TRBJ1-5,TGTGCCAGTAATCTTAGCAATCAGCCCCAGCATTTT,CASNLSNQPQHF
-,-,TRBV30,TRBJ1-6,TGTGCCTGGAGTGTAGGTGTAGGGGTTTATTCACCCCTCCACTTT,CAWSVGVGVYSPLHF
-,few,TRBV10-1,TRBJ2-7,TGCGCCAGCAGTTCATTGTACTCTGGCGAGCAGTACTTC,CASSSLYSGEQYF
-,-,TRBV6-2/TRBV6-3,TRBJ2-5,TGTGCCAGCAGTTATCACAGTCGTTTGAAAGAGACCCAGTACTTC,CASSYHSRLKETQYF
TRBD1,-,TRBV5-1,TRBJ2-1,TGCGCCAGCAGCATCGACCCGGGACAGAGCAATGAGCAGTTCTTC,CASSIDPGQSNEQFF
-,-,TRBV5-1,TRBJ2-2,TGCGCCAGCAGCTTGCTTCCGGGACAAGATACCGGGGAGCTGTTTTTT,CASSLLPGQDTGELFF
-,-,TRBV11-2,TRBJ2-3,TGTGCCAGCAGCTTAGTCTGGACTATAGATACGCAGTATTTT,CASSLVWTIDTQYF
-,-,TRBV19,TRBJ2-7,TGTGCCAGTAGTATGTGGGGGCACCCCCACGAGCAGTACTTC,CASSMWGHPHEQYF
TRBD1,few,TRBV7-2,TRBJ1-2,TGTGCCAGCAGCTCCCGCTCGGGACAGAACTATGGCTACACCTTC,CASSSRSGQNYGYTF
-,-,TRBV7-9,TRBJ2-5,TGTGCCAGCAGCTTATGGGGGCTAGGCGAGACCCAGTACTTC,CASSLWGLGETQYF
-,few,TRBV9,TRBJ2-7,TGTGCCAGCAGCCCTGACACCTACGAGCAGTACTTC,CASSPDTYEQYF
-,few,TRBV2,TRBJ1-1,TGTGCCAGCAGTGAGGGGCCCTACACTGAAGCTTTCTTT,CASSEGPYTEAFF
TRBD1,-,TRBV6-6,TRBJ1-5,TGTGCCAGCAAGGACAGGGGGGACCATCAGCCCCAGCATTTT,CASKDRGDHQPQHF
-,-,TRBV5-4,TRBJ2-5,TGTGCCAGCAGCGCGGGACTTACACAAGAGACCCAGTACTTC,CASSAGLTQETQYF
-,-,TRBV1,TRBJ1-5,TGCACCAGCAGCCACAAAAGGGGACAGGGGTATCAGCCCCAGCATTTT,CTSSHKRGQGYQPQHF
-,-,TRBV6-1,TRBJ1-2,TGTGCCAGCAGTGAGCGGGACCCTTACTACTTC,CASSERDPYYF
-,-,TRBV5-1,TRBJ1-1,TGCGCCAGCAGCCCGGCGGGGGACACTGAAGCTTTCTTT,CASSPAGDTEAFF
-,-,TRBV11-1,TRBJ1-1,TGTGCCAGCAGTTTTGGACTCAACACTGAAGCTTTCTTT,CASSFGLNTEAFF
TRBD2,-,TRBV6-5,TRBJ2-2,TGTGCCAGCAGTTACCGGGGGACTAGCGGCACCGGGGAGCTGTTTTTT,CASSYRGTSGTGELFF
TRBD1,-,TRBV19,TRBJ2-3,TGTGCCAGTAGCGGACAGGGAACAGATACGCAGTATTTT,CASSGQGTDTQYF
-,-,TRBV11-2,TRBJ1-1,TGTGCCAGCAGCCCTACAGGAATCCTCACTGAAGCTTTCTTT,CASSPTGILTEAFF
TRBD1,few,TRBV5-1,TRBJ1-2,TGCGCCAGCAGCTCGGGGGACAGGGGTGTCTATGGCTACACCTTC,CASSSGDRGVYGYTF
TRBD1,-,TRBV19,TRBJ1-5,TGTGCCAGTAGTATAGGCGGCAGGGGGAATCAGCCCCAGCATTTT,CASSIGGRGNQPQHF
TRBD1,once,TRBV10-3,TRBJ2-5,TGTGCCATCAGTGAGGGCAGGGGGCAAGAGACCCAGTACTTC,CAISEGRGQETQYF
TRBD2,-,TRBV27,TRBJ2-3,TGTGCCAGCAGTTGGTTTGGCGGGAGGGGCACAGATACGCAGTATTTT,CASSWFGGRGTDTQYF